The TCR beta chain under discussion was sequenced for a study of a mutant IDH1 vaccine in newly diagnosed glioma. Study-wide background: It was radiotherapy, temozolomide, or both that patients received previously, with most receiving both.

On this clone: Its target is not known.

Sequencing was performed with immunoSEQ multiplex PCR; in TCRdb, only in-frame clones are kept and a portion is missing. This sample has some 50,000 clones, with less than 75% found just once. The time point is: week 47, end of study. In every dose of vaccine, 300 ug of mutant IDH1 20-mer peptide was given alongside topical imiquimod. The patients were given eight vaccinations, one each in weeks 1, 3, 5, 7, 11, 15, 19 and 23. The sequencing used peripheral blood mononuclear cells (PBMCs), collected from a glioma patient whose treatment included an IDH1 peptide vaccine. The TCR sequence derives from a man between 35 and 55 years old with glioma. Some clones in this sample may be carry-over from other donors' samples.

In DNA form, the CDR3 reads TGTGCCAGCAGTTACGGGACAGGGGATTCACCCCTCCACTTT. Residues: CASSYGTGDSPLHF. This chain links TRBV6-5 with TRBJ1-6; TRBD1 matches 10 bases. The germline CDR1 and CDR2 sequences are MNHEY and SVGAGI. CDR3 length: 14 residues. The V gene end was trimmed by 2 bases and the J gene end by 8 bases; junction bases not matched to a gene: 0.